The 25 T cell receptor beta chains reported below all come from one sample, sequenced in a study of spatial heterogeneity in lung cancer. In TCRdb, the 5' RACE reads were re-called with MiXCR into one record per CDR3 protein. The sample includes some 4,900 distinct CDR3 sequences, around 13% of them seen just once. General study results and limits: Tumor mutation count correlated with how many alpha and beta TCRs expanded intratumorally.

Time point meaning: sample taken at primary tumor resection. The antigens of these receptors remain unknown. This specimen was lung tumor tissue, taken at surgery. The receptors here all came from a female donor with early-stage non-small cell lung cancer.

This clonotype has more than one count but fewer than ten. The chain is built from TRBV2 and TRBJ1-3, with TRBD1 matching over 8 bases. Germline V gene data show CDR1 as SNHLY and CDR2 as FYNNEI. The J segment lost 4 bases and the V segment lost 8 bases, leaving 4 bases of the junction unmatched. The CDR3 length is 13 residues. Written as DNA, the CDR3 is TGTGCCAGCTGGGACAGGAGCGGAAACACCATATATTTT. It codes for CASWDRSGNTIYF.

This clonotype was counted ten times or more. The J gene is TRBJ2-1, the V gene TRBV5-4, with D possibly being TRBD1 or TRBD2 (5 bases each). Germline CDR1 is SGHNT and CDR2 is YYREEE (reference sequence). The CDR3 loop spans 16 amino acids. The germline V and J ends were trimmed by 1 base and 1 base, with 12 bases remaining between them. CDR3 sequence (DNA): TGTGCCAGCAGCTTGTCCGGGACCTTATCCTACAATGAGCAGTTCTTC. This encodes CASSLSGTLSYNEQFF.

This clonotype is medium-sized within its sample. The chain recombines TRBV11-2 with TRBJ2-5; TRBD1 matches 7 bases. Per germline, CDR1 SGHAT and CDR2 FQNNGV. V was clipped by 4 bases and J by 5 bases; unmatched bases: 7. The CDR3 is 14 amino acids. The CDR3 region has the DNA TGTGCCAGCAGCTCAGACAGGGTTGGGGAGACCCAGTACTTC. Translation: CASSSDRVGETQYF.

By frequency in the sample, this clonotype is medium-sized (0.01 to 0.1%). The gene calls are TRBV7-4 and TRBJ2-7; D is possibly TRBD1 (6 bases). The CDR3 runs to 12 residues. Germline CDR1 and CDR2: SGHVT and SQSDAQ. V dropped 5 bases and J dropped 6 bases, with 11 bases sitting between them. The CDR3: CASSRQGCEQYF. In DNA form, the CDR3 reads TGTGCCAGCAGCCGGCAGGGGTGCGAGCAGTACTTC.

By its share, this clonotype is medium-sized. The chain employs TRBV6-6 and TRBJ2-1; TRBD2 matches at 8 bases. This CDR3 is built from 15 residues. The germline CDR1 and CDR2 sequences are MNHNY and SVGAGI (reference sequence). V trimming: 8 bases; J trimming: 6 bases; junction bases outside the gene matches: 12. This CDR3 is CASSFGGAMANEQFF. The CDR3 region has the DNA TGTGCCAGCTCCTTCGGGGGGGCCATGGCCAATGAGCAGTTCTTC.

By sample fraction, this clonotype is medium-sized. V gene TRBV7-3 combines with J gene TRBJ2-3, with D unresolved. The CDR3 runs 16 residues. With 1 base removed from V and 2 bases from J, the gap between germline ends came to 13 bases. Germline V gene sequence: CDR1 SGHTA, CDR2 FQGTGA. The CDR3, as DNA: TGTGCCAGCAGCTTAAGCCCGCCAGTGTCCACAGATACGCAGTATTTT. Amino acids: CASSLSPPVSTDTQYF.

In its sample, this clonotype is medium-sized. The V call is TRBV7-8, the J call TRBJ2-4; D is tentatively TRBD1 or TRBD2 (5 bases each). The CDR3 loop spans 18 amino acids. Germline V gene lookup returns CDR1 SGHVS and CDR2 FQNEAQ. V lost 0 bases and J 1 base, leaving 16 bases between the germline ends. CDR3 coding DNA: TGTGCCAGCAGCTTAGCGGTCGTTGGGGACGGTGCCAAAAACATTCAGTACTTC. Amino acid sequence: CASSLAVVGDGAKNIQYF.

This clonotype has ten or more counts. Possible read error: a much larger clone is one base away. The chain has TRBV20-1 and TRBJ2-7, with D possibly called TRBD1 or TRBD2 (6 bases each). CDR3 length: 14 residues. CDR1 is DFQATT and CDR2 is SNEGSKA in the germline V gene (reference sequence). Trimming cost V 0 bases and J 5 bases, with 14 bases left between them. The CDR3 spells CSARDEGGPHEQYF. CDR3 in DNA: TGCAGTGCTAGAGATGAAGGGGGGCCACACGAGCAGTACTTC.

This clonotype was counted between two and nine times. This may come from a read error, since a much larger clone is one base off. The J gene is TRBJ2-3, the V gene TRBV15, with D possibly matching TRBD2 (7 bases). This CDR3 comprises 17 residues. Germline loops: CDR1 LNHNV, CDR2 YYDKDF (reference sequence). Trimming removed 3 bases at V and 2 bases at J, with 18 bases between. The CDR3 region has the DNA TGTGCCACCAGCAGTTTCTCAGCGGGGACAATCACAGATACGCAGTATTTT. Its translation: CATSSFSAGTITDTQYF.

This clonotype is labeled as medium-sized. The rearrangement joins TRBV19 to TRBJ1-6; D uncertain. CDR3 size: 12 residues. Germline-derived CDR1 and CDR2 are LNHDA and SQIVND (reference sequence). Trimming took 1 base from V and 7 from J, leaving 2 bases between them. This CDR3 reads CASSIANSPLHF. The CDR3 bases are TGTGCCAGTAGTATAGCGAATTCACCCCTCCACTTT.

This clonotype appeared many times. The V gene is TRBV13, the J gene TRBJ2-7; TRBD2 agrees at 14 bases. V lost 3 bases and J lost 6; bases outside the gene matches: 1. This CDR3 region has 14 residues. Germline-derived CDR1 and CDR2 are PRHDT and FYEKMQ (reference sequence). In DNA, the CDR3 is TGTGCCAGCAGCTTGACTAGCGGGGGGGCCGAGCAGTACTTC. Translating it yields CASSLTSGGAEQYF.

This clonotype was recorded at least ten times. The V gene is TRBV5-4, the J gene TRBJ2-2; no clear D gene. Germline V gives CDR1 SGHNT, CDR2 YYREEE (reference sequence). Trimming removed 2 bases at V and 0 bases at J, with 8 bases between. The CDR3 spans 15 residues. The CDR3 nucleotides are TGTGCCAGCAGCTTTACGGCCTCGAACACCGGGGAGCTGTTTTTT. It codes for CASSFTASNTGELFF.

This clonotype was seen ten or more times. This chain uses TRBV6-2 or TRBV6-3 with TRBJ2-7; 8 bases line up with TRBD1. V lost 5 bases, J lost 2 bases, and 11 bases stayed unmatched. Per the germline V gene, CDR1 is MNHEY and CDR2 is SVGEGT. This CDR3 contains 16 residues. CDR3 nucleotide sequence: TGTGCCAGCAGTGGGGCCCTGGGACAGGTAACCTACGAGCAGTACTTC. Translated: CASSGALGQVTYEQYF.

Note on this clonotype: With a much larger clone just one base away, this may be a read error. V usage is TRBV5-1 and J usage is TRBJ2-4; D perhaps matches TRBD2 (6 bases). The ends were cut back, 0 bases at V and 9 bases at J, with 16 bases in the middle. The CDR3 has 15 residues. Germline values: CDR1 SGHRS, CDR2 YFSETQ. This CDR3 reads CASSLAVGLRSIQYF. In DNA, the CDR3 is TGCGCCAGCAGCTTGGCCGTCGGACTAAGGTCCATTCAGTACTTC.

This clonotype has ten or more counts. The rearrangement links TRBV18 to TRBJ2-3, with no clear D. Germline V gene sequence: CDR1 KGHSH, CDR2 LQKENI. The V end lost 0 bases, the J end lost 2 bases, and 3 bases lay between the germline ends. The CDR3 sequence is 13 residues long. CDR3 sequence: CASSPPSTDTQYF. CDR3 in DNA: TGTGCCAGCTCACCACCGTCCACAGATACGCAGTATTTT.

This clonotype counts as medium-sized. The chain carries TRBV29-1 and TRBJ2-7; TRBD1 matches at 10 bases. Germline CDR1 reads SQVTM; CDR2 reads ANQGSEA. This CDR3 is 12 amino acids long. The V gene end was trimmed by 7 bases and the J gene end by 2 bases; junction bases not matched to a gene: 2. For the CDR3, the DNA is TGCAGCGCTGGGACAGGGGCCTACGAGCAGTACTTC. Translating gives CSAGTGAYEQYF.

This clonotype ranks as medium-sized. The chain combines TRBV2 with TRBJ1-4; D is ambiguous. This CDR3 has 14 amino acids. Per the germline V gene, CDR1 is SNHLY and CDR2 is FYNNEI. With 7 bases removed from V and 6 bases from J, the gap between germline ends came to 15 bases. The CDR3 protein is CASTPKGGDEKLFF. The CDR3 bases are TGTGCCAGCACCCCGAAGGGTGGAGATGAAAAACTGTTTTTT.

This clonotype was recorded at least ten times. A much larger clone lies one base from this, so it may be a read error. V and J are TRBV6-2 or TRBV6-3 and TRBJ2-3, with unresolved D. Germline V gene data show CDR1 as MNHEY and CDR2 as SVGEGT. The CDR3 spans 15 residues. Trimming took 8 bases from V and 3 from J, leaving 18 bases between them. The CDR3 nucleotides are TGTGCCAGCTACTTACGAGAGGTTTCGACAGATACGCAGTATTTT. Its translation: CASYLREVSTDTQYF.

This clonotype is categorized as medium-sized. This rearrangement joins TRBV5-1 to TRBJ2-5; the D is unclear. With 0 bases removed from V and 4 bases from J, the gap between germline ends came to 16 bases. This CDR3 comprises 16 residues. Germline assignment: CDR1 SGHRS and CDR2 YFSETQ. The CDR3 sequence is CASSLGAHGALETQYF. The CDR3 DNA is TGCGCCAGCAGCTTGGGGGCACACGGAGCCCTAGAGACCCAGTACTTC.

In its sample, this clonotype was seen many times. The V gene is TRBV5-1, the J gene TRBJ1-6, with TRBD1 identical over 9 bases. Germline loops: CDR1 SGHRS, CDR2 YFSETQ. Germline trimming cut 4 bases from V and 4 bases from J; bases unmatched to any gene: 6. The CDR3 totals 16 residues. The CDR3 region has the DNA TGCGCCAGCAGCCCAGGGACAGGGAGGTATAATTCACCCCTCCACTTT. Protein sequence: CASSPGTGRYNSPLHF.

This clonotype showed up just a few times. The V and J genes are TRBV11-2 and TRBJ1-4, with D unresolved. Trimming shortened V by 0 bases and J by 1 base, and 6 bases separated the two germline ends. Looked up from germline, CDR1 is SGHAT and CDR2 is FQNNGV. The CDR3 loop spans 15 amino acids. The CDR3 bases are TGTGCCAGCAGCTTAGACCGAGTAACTAATGAAAAACTGTTTTTT. As protein: CASSLDRVTNEKLFF.

This clonotype was seen at least ten times. V gene TRBV4-2 combines with J gene TRBJ2-3; D perhaps matches TRBD2 (7 bases). CDR3 length: 13 residues. Germline loops: CDR1 LGHNA, CDR2 YNFKEQ. The V end was cut by 4 bases, the J end by 7 bases, with 12 bases between. The CDR3 region has the DNA TGTGCCAGCAGCCCCGGGGGGCTAAATACGCAGTATTTT. Amino acid sequence: CASSPGGLNTQYF.

This clonotype came up many times. The rearrangement joins TRBV7-9 to TRBJ2-5; 9 nucleotides align to TRBD2. V lost 4 bases and J lost 2; bases outside the gene matches: 8. This CDR3 region has 16 residues. Germline CDR1 reads SEHNR; CDR2 reads FQNEAQ (reference sequence). The CDR3 is CASSWPQAGGQETQYF. The DNA for the CDR3 is TGTGCCAGCAGCTGGCCCCAGGCGGGGGGGCAAGAGACCCAGTACTTC.

Comments on this clonotype: Relative to the germline gene, one junction end is altered; a read error may explain this. This sequence joins TRBV20-1 and TRBJ1-4; possible D gene TRBD1, 6 bases. The CDR3 runs 16 residues. CDR1 and CDR2 from the germline V gene are DFQATT and SNEGSKA (reference sequence). CDR3 sequence reads: CSAIRGADRFDEKLFF. DNA of the CDR3: TGCAGTGCTATTAGGGGGGCGGACAGATTTGATGAAAAACTCTTTTTT.

A few counts support this clonotype. The chain is built from TRBV6-1 and TRBJ1-1; TRBD1 is a possible D gene (6 bases). Trimming cost V 8 bases and J 7 bases, with 8 bases left between them. From germline, CDR1 is MNHNS and CDR2 SASEGT. The CDR3 runs to 10 residues. The CDR3 region has the DNA TGTGCCAGCGGACAGAATGAAGCTTTCTTT. It encodes CASGQNEAFF.